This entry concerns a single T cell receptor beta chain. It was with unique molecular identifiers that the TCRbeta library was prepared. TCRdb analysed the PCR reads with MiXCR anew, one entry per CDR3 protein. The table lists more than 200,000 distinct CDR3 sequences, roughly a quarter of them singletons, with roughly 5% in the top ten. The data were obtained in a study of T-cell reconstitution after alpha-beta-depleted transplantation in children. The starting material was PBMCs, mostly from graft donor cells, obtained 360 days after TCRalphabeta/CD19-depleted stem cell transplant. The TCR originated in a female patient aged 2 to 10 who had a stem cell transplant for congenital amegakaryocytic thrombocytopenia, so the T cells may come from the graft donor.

The CDR3 loop is CASRKKGGLQGEQFF. The CDR3 bases are TGTGCCAGCAGGAAAAAGGGGGGGCTCCAGGGAGAGCAGTTCTTC. The J gene is TRBJ2-1, the V gene TRBV11-2, with a possible D match to TRBD2 (7 bases). This CDR3 is 15 amino acids long. The germline gives CDR1 SGHAT, CDR2 FQNNGV. V was pared by 6 bases and J by 10 bases, with 22 bases between.